There are many counts of the clone carrying this T cell receptor (beta chain). This entry is derived from a study of blood T cells in healthy people across ages. The donors, aged roughly 6 to 95, were healthy Caucasians from Russia. Peripheral blood was drawn, approximately 9.7 milliliters per donor. Using a J-beta primer mix together with a sample-barcoded 5' primer, a second PCR was run for about 7 to 12 cycles. TCRdb passed the 5' RACE reads through MiXCR, listing each CDR3 protein once. This table holds fewer than 2,000,000 distinct CDR3 sequences, about 39% found once. The CDR3 spans 13 residues. In germline, CDR1 is MDHEN, CDR2 SYDVKM. Between the trimmed V and J ends, which lost 8 bases and 3 bases, there was a span of 13 bases.

The V gene is TRBV28, the J gene TRBJ2-5, with D possibly TRBD1 on 6 matching bases. This clonotype was sampled from a human donor in good health. Sequences were obtained from blood. The CDR3 region has the DNA TGTGCCAGCTATGGGAACAGGGAAGAGACCCAGTACTTC. It is translated as CASYGNREETQYF.